Listed below are T cell receptor beta chains from one sample, sequenced in a study of radiotherapy plus CTLA-4 blockade in lung cancer. Data came from immunoSEQ multiplex PCR; TCRdb stores just in-frame clones and leaves some out. The sample lists around 63,000 clones, 60% to 80% seen once, with about 15% in the top ten. The sequenced sample was peripheral blood, obtained from a patient treated with radiotherapy plus ipilimumab. These receptors were taken from a human donor with non-small cell lung cancer whose response to radiotherapy plus ipilimumab could not be evaluated. Some clones in this sample may be carry-over from other donors' samples. Both conserved end residues are part of each CDR3. The D gene is left open where the match is weak. Clone size is shown for a subset of rows, as once, few, many or a class of expanded clone.

v_gene	len	d_gene	abundance	j_gene	CDR3nt	CDR3aa
TRBV4-3	18	NA	few	TRBJ2-6	TGCGCCAGCAGCCAAATCCAATCCACAGGGATCGGGGCCAACGTCCTGACTTTC	CASSQIQSTGIGANVLTF
TRBV9	17	TRBD2	NA	TRBJ2-1	TGTGCCAGCAGCGCAGATCTCTCGGGGGGTTTCCAGAATGAGCAGTTCTTC	CASSADLSGGFQNEQFF
TRBV5-4	16	TRBD2	NA	TRBJ2-5	TGTGCCAGCACCGGAGGAGAGCGGGGGGAAGGAGAGACCCAGTACTTC	CASTGGERGEGETQYF
TRBV18	15	NA	NA	TRBJ2-7	TGTGCCAGCTCACCATATAGTGACAGTCCCTACGAGCAGTACTTC	CASSPYSDSPYEQYF
TRBV10-3	17	TRBD1	NA	TRBJ2-3	TGTGTCATCAGTGAGGCGGACAGGGGGTGGGCCACAGATACGCAGTATTTT	CVISEADRGWATDTQYF
TRBV6-5	13	NA	NA	TRBJ2-7	TGTGCCAGCAGTTACTCTCCAGGGGACGAGCAGTACTTC	CASSYSPGDEQYF
TRBV2	15	TRBD1	NA	TRBJ1-5	TGTGCCAGCAGTCTCCACAGGGGCGGAGATCAGCCCCAGCATTTT	CASSLHRGGDQPQHF
TRBV13	15	NA	NA	TRBJ1-6	TGTGCCAGCAGCCCGGAAACAGGACATAATTCACCCCTCCACTTT	CASSPETGHNSPLHF
TRBV7-2	16	TRBD2	NA	TRBJ2-7	TGTGCCAGCAGCTTAGGGGGCGGGGGGGCTCCATACGAGCAGTACTTC	CASSLGGGGAPYEQYF
TRBV6-6	15	TRBD1	NA	TRBJ2-7	TGTGCCAGCAGTAACCGGGACAGGGGTTCCTACGAGCAGTACTTC	CASSNRDRGSYEQYF
TRBV5-1	16	TRBD1	NA	TRBJ2-7	TGCGCCAGCAGCTTCAGTTCAGGGGGCAACCTTAACGAGCAGTACTTC	CASSFSSGGNLNEQYF
TRBV28	13	TRBD1	NA	TRBJ1-2	TGTGCCAGCAGTCGCGGACAGGTCTATGGCTACACCTTC	CASSRGQVYGYTF
TRBV15	13	NA	NA	TRBJ1-1	TGTGCCACCAGCCGTGAATCGGACACTGAAGCTTTCTTT	CATSRESDTEAFF
TRBV28	13	NA	NA	TRBJ2-5	TGTGCCAGCAGTTTCCCAGGGAAAGAGACCCAGTACTTC	CASSFPGKETQYF
TRBV25-1	12	NA	NA	TRBJ2-7	TGTGCCAGCAGACAGGGACTACACGAGCAGTACTTC	CASRQGLHEQYF
TRBV5-1	14	TRBD1	NA	TRBJ2-7	TGCGCCAGCAGTCCCGGGACAGGGGGGCACGAGCAGTACTTC	CASSPGTGGHEQYF
TRBV6-5	15	TRBD2	once	TRBJ2-2	TGTGCCAGCAGTACTAGCGGGGGGGACACCGGGGAGCTGTTTTTT	CASSTSGGDTGELFF
TRBV29-1	14	TRBD1	NA	TRBJ2-1	TGCAGCGCGATCCTCGGGACAGCCTACAATGAGCAGTTCTTC	CSAILGTAYNEQFF
TRBV5-5	12	NA	NA	TRBJ1-2	TGTGCCAGCAGCTCGGAGGGGTATGGCTACACCTTC	CASSSEGYGYTF
TRBV19	12	NA	NA	TRBJ1-1	TGTGCCAGCTCTGATGGGGGAGGCGAAGCTTTCTTT	CASSDGGGEAFF
TRBV19	17	NA	NA	TRBJ1-3	TGTGCCAGTAGTATAGGACCCCGACGGGAACCTGGAAACACCATATATTTT	CASSIGPRREPGNTIYF
TRBV20-1	11	NA	NA	TRBJ2-7	TGCAGTGCTAGTTCAGGCTACGAGCAGTACTTC	CSASSGYEQYF
TRBV7-7	14	NA	NA	TRBJ2-2	TGTGCTAGCAGCCCCCTGCAGGGGCCCGGGGAGCTGTTTTTT	CASSPLQGPGELFF
TRBV9	15	NA	NA	TRBJ2-5	TGTGCCAGCAGCGTCGGGCAGGGGGGTCGGGAGACCCAGTACTTC	CASSVGQGGRETQYF
TRBV7-2	19	NA	NA	TRBJ2-7	TGTGCCAGCAGCTTAGCAGGTCTTTGGGCGGGGAGCAGCTCCTACGAGCAGTACTTC	CASSLAGLWAGSSSYEQYF
TRBV5-1	15	NA	NA	TRBJ1-5	TGCGCCAGCAGCGCCGGAGGGCAGAGGAATCAGCCCCAGCATTTT	CASSAGGQRNQPQHF
TRBV7-6	15	TRBD1	few	TRBJ2-7	TGTGCCAGCAGCTTAGAGGACAGGGTCTCCTACGAGCAGTACTTC	CASSLEDRVSYEQYF
TRBV7-3	13	NA	NA	TRBJ1-3	TGTGCCAGCAGCCAACGCGGGGGAAACACCATATATTTT	CASSQRGGNTIYF
TRBV6-4	16	NA	NA	TRBJ2-5	TGTGCCAGCAGTGACTCGGTTTGTTGGCGGGAAGAGACCCAGTACTTC	CASSDSVCWREETQYF
TRBV7-9	15	NA	NA	TRBJ1-2	TGTGCCAGCAGCTTTCTGGACAGACTAAACTATGGCTACACCTTC	CASSFLDRLNYGYTF
TRBV4-1	15	NA	NA	TRBJ1-3	TGCGCCAGCAGCCAAGATAGGAGGGTTGGAAACACCATATATTTT	CASSQDRRVGNTIYF
TRBV27	17	TRBD1	NA	TRBJ1-5	TGTGCCAGCGGTCCGGGACAGGGGGCATATAGCAATCAGCCCCAGCATTTT	CASGPGQGAYSNQPQHF
TRBV18	13	NA	NA	TRBJ1-2	TGTGCCAGCTCACCAGGGGGCGACTATGGCTACACCTTC	CASSPGGDYGYTF
TRBV28	14	TRBD2	NA	TRBJ2-5	TGTGCCAGCAGAGTAGGCGGGGGGGAGGAGACCCAGTACTTC	CASRVGGGEETQYF
TRBV5-1	14	NA	NA	TRBJ2-5	TGCGCCAGCAGTTTCCGTACGGGACAACCGACCCAGTACTTC	CASSFRTGQPTQYF
TRBV2	13	TRBD1	NA	TRBJ1-2	TGTGCCAGTAGGACAGGGGGCAACTATGGCTACACCTTC	CASRTGGNYGYTF
TRBV4-2	17	TRBD1	once	TRBJ1-2	TGTGCCAGCAGCCCGTCAAAAACAGGGGGCGCTAACTATGGCTACACCTTC	CASSPSKTGGANYGYTF
TRBV4-1	16	TRBD1	NA	TRBJ1-2	TGCGCCAGCAGCCAAGATATCGGGACAGGGCTCTATGGCTACACCTTC	CASSQDIGTGLYGYTF
TRBV7-2	15	TRBD2	NA	TRBJ2-1	TGTGCCAGCAGCTTAGACGGACTAGCACGCAATGAGCAGTTCTTC	CASSLDGLARNEQFF
TRBV18	14	NA	once	TRBJ2-5	TGTGCCAGCTCACATCCAGGGTGGCGGGAGACCCAGTACTTC	CASSHPGWRETQYF
TRBV6-5	16	NA	NA	TRBJ1-5	TGTGCCAGCAGTTTTCTCTCGGGAGGGAGGGGACAGCCCCAGCATTTT	CASSFLSGGRGQPQHF
TRBV6-1	17	TRBD1	NA	TRBJ1-5	TGTGCCAGCAGTGTCGACAGGGCGCCCCCAACCAATCAGCCCCAGCATTTT	CASSVDRAPPTNQPQHF
TRBV4-1	17	NA	few	TRBJ2-7	TGCGCCAGCAGCTCCAAGTACCCGGGGGAGATACCCTACGAGCAGTACTTC	CASSSKYPGEIPYEQYF
TRBV18	18	TRBD1	NA	TRBJ1-4	TGTGCCAGCTCACTTCTCCCGGGACAGGGGGCAACTAATGAAAAACTGTTTTTT	CASSLLPGQGATNEKLFF
TRBV5-6	19	TRBD1	NA	TRBJ2-7	TGTGCCAGCAGCTTGTGGAGGGACAGGGGGCGAAGAATAGTCTACGAGCAGTACTTC	CASSLWRDRGRRIVYEQYF